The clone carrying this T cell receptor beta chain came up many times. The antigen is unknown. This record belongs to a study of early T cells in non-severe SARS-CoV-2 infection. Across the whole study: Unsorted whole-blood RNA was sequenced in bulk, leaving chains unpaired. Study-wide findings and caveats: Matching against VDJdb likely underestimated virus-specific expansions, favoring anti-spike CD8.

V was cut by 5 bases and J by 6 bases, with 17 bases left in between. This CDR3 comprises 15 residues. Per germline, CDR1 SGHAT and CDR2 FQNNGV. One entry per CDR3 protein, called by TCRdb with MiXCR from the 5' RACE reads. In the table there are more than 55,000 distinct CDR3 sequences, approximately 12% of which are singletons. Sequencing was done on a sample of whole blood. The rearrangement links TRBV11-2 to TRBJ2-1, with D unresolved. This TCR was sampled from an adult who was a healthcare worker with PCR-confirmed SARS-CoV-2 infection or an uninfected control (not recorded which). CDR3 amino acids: CASSPRILGANEQFF. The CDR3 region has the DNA TGTGCCAGCAGCCCCCGAATCCTCGGCGCCAATGAGCAGTTCTTC.